The entry that follows covers one T cell receptor beta chain sequence. Its target is not known. This table comes from immunoSEQ multiplex PCR, and its TCRdb copy is limited to in-frame clones, with some not included. The sample holds 25,000 to 35,000 clones, roughly 90% seen once. Germline CDR1 is MDHEN and CDR2 is SYDVKM. After removal of 6 bases from V and 0 bases from J, the junction contained 6 bases not matched to a gene. This CDR3 contains 17 residues. The data were obtained in a study of T cells in narcolepsy. General observations from the study: Reportedly, autoreactive clonotypes were serially detected in patients' blood but not controls'. In some patient and control memory CD4+ samples, autoreactive clones were absent. Comparing one patient's CSF and blood CD4+ clonotypes highlighted HCRT- and TRIB2-specific autoreactive clonotypes.

This TCR derives from a human donor with narcolepsy. J is TRBJ2-3 and V is TRBV28, with TRBD2 matching over 13 bases. The material sequenced was CD45RA- memory CD4+ T cells from PBMCs. CDR3 in amino acids: CASRLTSGRPSTDTQYF. The CDR3 DNA follows: TGTGCCAGCAGACTGACTAGCGGGAGGCCTAGCACAGATACGCAGTATTTT.